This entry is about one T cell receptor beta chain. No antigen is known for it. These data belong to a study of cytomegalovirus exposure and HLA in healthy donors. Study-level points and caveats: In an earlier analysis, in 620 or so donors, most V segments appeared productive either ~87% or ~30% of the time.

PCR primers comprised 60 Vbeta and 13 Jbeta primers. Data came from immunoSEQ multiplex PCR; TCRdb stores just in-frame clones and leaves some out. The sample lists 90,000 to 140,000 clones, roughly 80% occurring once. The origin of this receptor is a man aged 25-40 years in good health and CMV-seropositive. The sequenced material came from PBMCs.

The CDR3 DNA is TGTGCCAGCAGCACGCAGGGAAACACTGAAGCTTTCTTT. As protein: CASSTQGNTEAFF. This chain links TRBV7-6 with TRBJ1-1, with a possible D match to TRBD1 (5 bases). In germline, CDR1 is SGHVS, CDR2 FNYEAQ. CDR3 length: 13 residues. V gave up 5 bases and J gave up 2 bases, with 9 bases separating them.